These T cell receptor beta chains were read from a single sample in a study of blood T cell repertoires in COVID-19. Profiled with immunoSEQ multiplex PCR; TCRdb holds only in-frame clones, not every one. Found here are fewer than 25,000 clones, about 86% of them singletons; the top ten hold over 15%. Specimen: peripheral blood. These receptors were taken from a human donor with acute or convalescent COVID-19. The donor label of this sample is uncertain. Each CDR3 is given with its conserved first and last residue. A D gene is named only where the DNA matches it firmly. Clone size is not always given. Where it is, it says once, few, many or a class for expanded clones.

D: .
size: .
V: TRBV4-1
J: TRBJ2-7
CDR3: CASSQVTGSPDEQYF
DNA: TGCGCCAGCAGCCAAGTAACCGGGAGTCCGGACGAGCAGTACTTC

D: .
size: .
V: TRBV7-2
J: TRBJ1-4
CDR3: CASRDAGQKLFF
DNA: TGTGCCAGCAGAGATGCAGGGCAAAAACTGTTTTTT

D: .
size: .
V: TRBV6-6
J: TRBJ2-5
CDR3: CASSYSAGPPETQYF
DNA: TGTGCCAGCAGTTACTCGGCGGGACCGCCCGAGACCCAGTACTTC

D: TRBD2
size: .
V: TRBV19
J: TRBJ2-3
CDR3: CASSIGLAGGRDTQYF
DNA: TGTGCCAGTAGTATAGGGCTGGCGGGAGGTAGAGATACGCAGTATTTT

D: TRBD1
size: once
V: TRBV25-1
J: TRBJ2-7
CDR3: CASRDRDEQYF
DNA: TGTGCCAGTCGGGACAGGGACGAGCAGTACTTC

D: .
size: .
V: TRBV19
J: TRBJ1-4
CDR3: CASSSRLGANEKLFF
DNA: TGTGCCAGTAGTTCCCGTTTAGGGGCTAATGAAAAACTGTTTTTT

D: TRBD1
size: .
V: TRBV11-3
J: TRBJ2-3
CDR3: CASSSDRGTDTQYF
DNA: TGTGCCAGCAGCTCAGACAGGGGCACAGATACGCAGTATTTT

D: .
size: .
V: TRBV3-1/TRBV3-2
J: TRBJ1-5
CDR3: CASSPDRNNQPQHF
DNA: TGTGCCAGCAGCCCCGACAGGAACAATCAGCCCCAGCATTTT

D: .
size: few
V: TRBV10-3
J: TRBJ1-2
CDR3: CAISPGGPYYGYTF
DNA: TGTGCCATCAGTCCCGGAGGGCCCTACTATGGCTACACCTTC

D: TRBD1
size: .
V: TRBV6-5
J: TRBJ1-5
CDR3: CASRGTGGNQPQHF
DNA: TGTGCCAGCAGGGGGACAGGGGGCAATCAGCCCCAGCATTTT

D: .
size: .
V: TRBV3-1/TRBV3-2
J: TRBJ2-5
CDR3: CASSQGLGALETQYF
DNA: TGTGCCAGCAGCCAAGGGCTGGGGGCCCTGGAGACCCAGTACTTC

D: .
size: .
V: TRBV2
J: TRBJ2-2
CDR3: CASTLMGPNTGELFF
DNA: TGTGCCAGCACCCTTATGGGCCCGAACACCGGGGAGCTGTTTTTT

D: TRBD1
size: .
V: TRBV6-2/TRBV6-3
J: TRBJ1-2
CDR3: CASSPRPGTGFLYGYTF
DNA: TGTGCCAGCAGTCCACGCCCCGGGACAGGGTTCCTCTATGGCTACACCTTC

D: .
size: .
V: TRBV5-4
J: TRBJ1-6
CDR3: CASSFGGGNNSPLHF
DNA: TGTGCCAGCAGCTTCGGGGGGGGAAATAATTCACCCCTCCACTTT

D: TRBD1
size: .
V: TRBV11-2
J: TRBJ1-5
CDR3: CASSLDRVNQPQHF
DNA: TGTGCCAGCAGCCTCGACAGGGTGAATCAGCCCCAGCATTTT

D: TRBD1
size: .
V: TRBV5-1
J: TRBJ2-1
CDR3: CASSLQGSLSYNEQFF
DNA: TGCGCCAGCAGCTTACAGGGGTCCCTATCCTACAATGAGCAGTTCTTC

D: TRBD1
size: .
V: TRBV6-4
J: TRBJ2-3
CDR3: CASRQGPWTDTQYF
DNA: TGTGCCAGCCGACAGGGGCCTTGGACAGATACGCAGTATTTT

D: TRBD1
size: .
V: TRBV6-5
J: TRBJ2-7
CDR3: CASPKTGMSVEQYF
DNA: TGTGCCAGTCCCAAGACAGGGATGAGTGTCGAGCAGTACTTC

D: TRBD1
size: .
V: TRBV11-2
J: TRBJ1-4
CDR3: CASSIKGQLNEKLFF
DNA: TGTGCCAGCAGCATTAAGGGACAGTTGAATGAAAAACTGTTTTTT

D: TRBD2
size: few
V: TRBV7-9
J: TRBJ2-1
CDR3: CASPPSGSYNEQFF
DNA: TGTGCCAGCCCACCTAGCGGCTCCTACAATGAGCAGTTCTTC

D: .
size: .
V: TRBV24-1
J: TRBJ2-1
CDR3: CATSDGGPSSYNEQFF
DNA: TGTGCCACCAGTGACGGAGGGCCCAGCTCCTACAATGAGCAGTTCTTC

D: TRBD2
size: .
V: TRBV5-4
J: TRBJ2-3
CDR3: CASRAASGSTDTQYF
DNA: TGTGCCAGCAGGGCGGCTAGCGGTAGCACAGATACGCAGTATTTT

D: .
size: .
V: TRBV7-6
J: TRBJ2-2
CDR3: CASSSNRVDTGELFF
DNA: TGTGCCAGCAGCTCGAACAGGGTAGACACCGGGGAGCTGTTTTTT

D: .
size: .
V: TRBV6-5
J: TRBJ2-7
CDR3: CASSYAGGGTYEQYF
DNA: TGTGCCAGCAGTTACGCCGGGGGAGGTACGTACGAGCAGTACTTC

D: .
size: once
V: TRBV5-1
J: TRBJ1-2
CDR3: CASSVGSFNYGYTF
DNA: TGCGCCAGCAGCGTGGGAAGCTTTAACTATGGCTACACCTTC

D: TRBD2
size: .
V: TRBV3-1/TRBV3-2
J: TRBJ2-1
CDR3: CASSQAGGDNEQFF
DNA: TGTGCCAGCAGCCAAGCGGGAGGGGACAATGAGCAGTTCTTC

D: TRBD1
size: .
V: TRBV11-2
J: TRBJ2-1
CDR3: CASSPRQGQLNEQFF
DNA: TGTGCCAGCAGCCCCAGACAGGGTCAATTGAATGAGCAGTTCTTC

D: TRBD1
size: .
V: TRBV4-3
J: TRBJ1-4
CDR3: CASSQENLALGGAGGKLFF
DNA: TGCGCCAGCAGCCAAGAGAATTTAGCGTTAGGGGGCGCGGGTGGAAAACTGTTTTTT

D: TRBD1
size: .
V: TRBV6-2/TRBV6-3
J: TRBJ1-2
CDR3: CASSSDRAYGYTF
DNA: TGTGCCAGCAGTTCGGACAGGGCCTATGGCTACACCTTC

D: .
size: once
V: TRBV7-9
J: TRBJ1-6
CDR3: CASSLTSDTLHF
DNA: TGTGCCAGCAGCCTGACATCTGACACCCTCCACTTT

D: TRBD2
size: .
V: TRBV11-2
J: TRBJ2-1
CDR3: CASSLVSSGSRNEQFF
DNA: TGTGCCAGCAGCTTAGTGTCTAGCGGGAGTAGGAATGAGCAGTTCTTC

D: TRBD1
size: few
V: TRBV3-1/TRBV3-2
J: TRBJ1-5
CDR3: CASSPATGGEVHF
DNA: TGTGCCAGCAGCCCCGCTACAGGGGGTGAGGTGCATTTT